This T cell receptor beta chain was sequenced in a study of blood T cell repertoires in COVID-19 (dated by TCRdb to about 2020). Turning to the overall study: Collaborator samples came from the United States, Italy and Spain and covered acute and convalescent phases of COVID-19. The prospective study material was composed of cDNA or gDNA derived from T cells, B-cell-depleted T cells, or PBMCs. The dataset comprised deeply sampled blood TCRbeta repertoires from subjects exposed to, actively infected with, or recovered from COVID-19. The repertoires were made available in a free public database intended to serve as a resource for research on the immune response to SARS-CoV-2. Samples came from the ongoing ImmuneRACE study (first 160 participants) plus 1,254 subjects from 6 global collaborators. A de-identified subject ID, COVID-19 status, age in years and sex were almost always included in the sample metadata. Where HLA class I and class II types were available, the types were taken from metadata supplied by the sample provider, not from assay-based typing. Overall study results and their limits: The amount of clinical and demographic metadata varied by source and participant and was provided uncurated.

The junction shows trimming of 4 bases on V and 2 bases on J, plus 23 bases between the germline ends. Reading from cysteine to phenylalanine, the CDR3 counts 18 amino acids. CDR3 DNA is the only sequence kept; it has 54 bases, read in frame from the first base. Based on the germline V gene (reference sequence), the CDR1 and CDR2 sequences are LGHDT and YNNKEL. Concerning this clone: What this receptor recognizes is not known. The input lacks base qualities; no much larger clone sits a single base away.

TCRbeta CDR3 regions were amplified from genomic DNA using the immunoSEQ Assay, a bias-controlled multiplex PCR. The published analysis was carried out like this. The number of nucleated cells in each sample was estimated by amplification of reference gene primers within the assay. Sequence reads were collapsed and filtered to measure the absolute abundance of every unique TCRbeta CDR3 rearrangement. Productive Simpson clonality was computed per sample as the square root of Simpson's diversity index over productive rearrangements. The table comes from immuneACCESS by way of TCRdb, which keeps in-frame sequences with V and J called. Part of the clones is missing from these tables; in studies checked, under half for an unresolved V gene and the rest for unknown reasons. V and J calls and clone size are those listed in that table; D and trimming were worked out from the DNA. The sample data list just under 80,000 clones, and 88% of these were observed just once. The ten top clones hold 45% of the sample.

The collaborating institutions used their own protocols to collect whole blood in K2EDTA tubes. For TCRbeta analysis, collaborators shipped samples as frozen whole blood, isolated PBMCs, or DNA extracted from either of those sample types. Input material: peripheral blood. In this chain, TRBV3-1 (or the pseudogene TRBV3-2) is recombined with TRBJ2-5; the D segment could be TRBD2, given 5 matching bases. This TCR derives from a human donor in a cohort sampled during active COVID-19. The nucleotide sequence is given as TGTGCCAGCAGCCCTTCCAAGTTGCTCGGGATTTTTCAAGAGACCCAGTACTTC. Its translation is CASSPSKLLGIFQETQYF.